The 16 T cell receptor beta chains given below trace back to one sample, sequenced in a study of cytomegalovirus exposure and HLA in healthy donors. PCR primers comprised 60 Vbeta and 13 Jbeta primers. The assay was immunoSEQ multiplex PCR, and TCRdb's table has in-frame clones only and misses some. The table includes about 270,000 clones, approximately 70% detected once. Sequenced sample: PBMCs. These TCRs come from a female donor in good health and CMV-seronegative.

This clone was picked up one time. The chain carries TRBV6-4 and TRBJ2-5, with a possible D match to TRBD2 (5 bases). Trimming stripped 2 bases from V and 7 bases from J, with 17 bases between. CDR3 length equals 15 residues. Germline-derived CDR1 and CDR2 are MRHNA and SNTAGT. The CDR3 is CASSDAPGGLGTQYF. The CDR3 bases are TGTGCCAGCAGTGACGCCCCCGGCGGGCTGGGGACCCAGTACTTC.

This clone occurred a few times. The CDR3 bases are TGTGCCATCAGTGCCGGGGGACTAGCGGCCCTTAAGGAGCAGTTCTTC. Encoded protein: CAISAGGLAALKEQFF. V usage is TRBV10-3 and J usage is TRBJ2-1, with TRBD2 matching over 11 bases. CDR3 length equals 16 residues. V lost 4 bases and J lost 10; bases outside the gene matches: 12. Germline-derived CDR1 and CDR2 are ENHRY and SYGVKD.

The genes are TRBV10-1 and TRBJ2-1; 10 nucleotides align to TRBD1. The CDR3 contains 17 residues. V was clipped by 2 bases and J by 0 bases; unmatched bases: 4. Germline V gives CDR1 WNHNN, CDR2 SYGVQD (reference sequence). CDR3 bases: TGCGCCAGCAGTGAGGACAGGGGGCTAAACTCCTACAATGAGCAGTTCTTC. This gives the protein CASSEDRGLNSYNEQFF.

This chain connects TRBV5-6 to TRBJ2-1; D is ambiguous. The CDR3 loop spans 13 amino acids. The germline CDR1 and CDR2 sequences are SGHDT and YYEEEE. V lost 3 bases and J lost 6, with 10 bases in between. The DNA of the CDR3 is TGTGCCAGCAGCTGGAGTCAAAGCAATGAGCAGTTCTTC. It yields the protein CASSWSQSNEQFF.

This clone was observed a handful of times. Here the CDR3 DNA reads TGTGCCAGCAGCCCCACGGGACTAGCGGTTTACGAGCAGTACTTC. Its protein is CASSPTGLAVYEQYF. The chain uses TRBV7-2 and TRBJ2-5; TRBD2 aligns across 11 bases. The DNA matches TRBJ2-7 better at its end, which makes the J call doubtful. CDR3 length equals 15 residues. Germline-derived CDR1 and CDR2 are SGHTA and FQGNSA.

The chain couples TRBV5-1 to TRBJ2-5, with D perhaps TRBD2 (5 bases). The CDR3 is made up of 12 amino acids. Germline V gene data show CDR1 as SGHRS and CDR2 as YFSETQ. Trimming left V 2 bases short and J 5 bases short, with 7 bases between. The CDR3 DNA reads TGCGCCAGCAGCTTCGGGGTGGAGACCCAGTACTTC. Translating gives CASSFGVETQYF.

This clone has only one observation. The chain joins TRBV10-3 to TRBJ2-2, with D hard to call. V was clipped by 1 base and J by 6 bases, with 18 bases between them. CDR3 size: 17 residues. Germline CDR1 is ENHRY and CDR2 is SYGVKD. In DNA, the CDR3 is TGTGCCATCAGTGAGTTAAGTATGGTAATTCAGGCCGGGGAGCTGTTTTTT. Its translation is CAISELSMVIQAGELFF.

V gene TRBV11-3 combines with J gene TRBJ2-5; possible D gene TRBD1, 6 bases. With the DNA end fitting TRBJ2-7 better, the J assignment may be wrong. The length of the CDR3 is 14 residues. CDR1 is SGHNT and CDR2 is YENEEA in the germline V gene. This CDR3 is CASSPQGRPYEQYF. The CDR3 DNA sequence: TGTGCCAGCAGCCCACAGGGTAGACCCTACGAGCAGTACTTC.

V usage is TRBV11-2 and J usage is TRBJ1-1; D is possibly TRBD1 (5 bases). The CDR3 spans 15 residues. The V and J ends lost 2 bases and 5 bases respectively, with 15 bases between them. Germline CDR1 and CDR2: SGHAT and FQNNGV. In DNA form, the CDR3 reads TGTGCCAGCAGCTTAATCGCAGGGCAACTAACTGAAGCTTTCTTT. The encoded protein is CASSLIAGQLTEAFF.

The chain has TRBV10-2 and TRBJ2-1; the match to TRBD2 covers 12 bases. The CDR3 contains 15 residues. Germline lookup yields CDR1 WSHSY and CDR2 SAAADI. V was clipped by 7 bases and J by 9 bases; unmatched bases: 10. The CDR3 nucleotides are TGCGCCAGCACCCTGACTAGCGGGAGATCACGTGAGCAGTTCTTC. Its protein is CASTLTSGRSREQFF.

Only a few counts were recorded for this clone. The gene calls are TRBV19 and TRBJ1-1, with 8 bases that match TRBD1. This CDR3 has 12 residues. Trimming removed 5 bases from V and 10 bases from J; junction bases left unmatched: 6. Germline V gene lookup returns CDR1 LNHDA and CDR2 SQIVND (reference sequence). The chain's CDR3 is CASSQDREAAFF. CDR3 coding DNA: TGTGCCAGTAGTCAGGACAGGGAGGCAGCTTTCTTT.

The chain links TRBV28 to TRBJ2-2; 7 positions agree with TRBD1. Germline CDR1 and CDR2: MDHEN and SYDVKM. V shed 6 bases and J 0 bases; nucleotides not matched to a gene: 4. The CDR3 sequence is 15 residues long. The CDR3 sequence is CASRSGTANTGELFF. CDR3 DNA sequence: TGTGCCAGCAGGTCCGGGACAGCGAACACCGGGGAGCTGTTTTTT. Using reference TRBV28 and TRBJ2-2 for the parts outside the CDR3, the full variable domain is DVKVTQSSRYLVKRTGEKVFLECVQDMDHENMFWYRQDPGLGLRLIYFSYDVKMKEKGDIPEGYSVSREKKERFSLILESASTNQTSMYLCASRSGTANTGELFFGEGSRLTVL.

This clone has a handful of counts. This sequence joins TRBV6-1 and TRBJ2-7, with 7 bases matching TRBD1. The CDR3 sequence is 15 residues long. The V and J ends lost 1 base and 3 bases, in that order; junction bases with no gene match: 6. Per the germline V gene, CDR1 is MNHNS and CDR2 is SASEGT. The CDR3 loop reads CASSEGGQLHYEQYF. In DNA form, the CDR3 reads TGTGCCAGCAGTGAAGGGGGACAGCTTCACTACGAGCAGTACTTC.

In this sample, this clone turned up a few times. The chain recombines TRBV27 with TRBJ2-2; 7 bases fit TRBD2. The CDR3 sequence is 15 residues long. V shed 5 bases and J 4 bases; nucleotides not matched to a gene: 7. Germline CDR1 and CDR2: MNHEY and SMNVEV (reference sequence). CDR3 nucleotides: TGTGCCAGCAGTAGCGGGACGGCGGGCACCGGGGAGCTGTTTTTT. Protein product: CASSSGTAGTGELFF.

This clone has a single count. The rearrangement links TRBV9 to TRBJ2-5; the D gene is possibly TRBD2 (6 bases). Germline loops: CDR1 SGDLS, CDR2 YYNGEE. V was cut by 0 bases and J by 4 bases, with 7 bases left in between. CDR3 length: 13 residues. The CDR3 reads CASSVGAGETQYF. The CDR3 DNA follows: TGTGCCAGCAGCGTAGGAGCGGGAGAGACCCAGTACTTC.

This rearrangement joins TRBV5-1 to TRBJ2-7; 7 nucleotides align to TRBD2. CDR3 length: 15 residues. Germline V CDR1 and CDR2: SGHRS, YFSETQ. V shed 1 base and J 0 bases; nucleotides not matched to a gene: 4. The CDR3 region has the DNA TGCGCCAGCAGCTTGTTGTCTAGCGGCTCCTACGAGCAGTACTTC. Its protein product is CASSLLSSGSYEQYF.